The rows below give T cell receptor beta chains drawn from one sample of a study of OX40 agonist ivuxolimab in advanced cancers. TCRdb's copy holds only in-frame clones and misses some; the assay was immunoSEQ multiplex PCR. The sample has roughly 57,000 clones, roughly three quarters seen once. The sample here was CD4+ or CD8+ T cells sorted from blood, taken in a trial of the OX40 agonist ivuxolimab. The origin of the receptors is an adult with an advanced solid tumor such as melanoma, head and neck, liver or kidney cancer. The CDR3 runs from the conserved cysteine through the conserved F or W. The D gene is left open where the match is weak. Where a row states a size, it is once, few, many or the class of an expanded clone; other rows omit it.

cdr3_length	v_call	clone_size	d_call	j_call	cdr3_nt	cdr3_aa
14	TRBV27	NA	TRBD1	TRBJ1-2	TGTGCCAGCGCGCTCAGGGGGGGCGACTATGGCTACACCTTC	CASALRGGDYGYTF
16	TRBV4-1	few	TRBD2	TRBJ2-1	TGCGCCAGCAGCCAAGGTCGGGGGGTCTTCTACAATGAGCAGTTCTTC	CASSQGRGVFYNEQFF
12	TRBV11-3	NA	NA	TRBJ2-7	TGTGCCAGCAGCTGGTCCCGGGGGGAGCAGTACTTC	CASSWSRGEQYF
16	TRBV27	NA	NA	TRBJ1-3	TGTGCCAGCAGTTTACGGGGCAGAACCTCTGGAAACACCATATATTTT	CASSLRGRTSGNTIYF
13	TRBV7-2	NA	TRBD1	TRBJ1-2	TGTGCCAGCAGTAAAGACAGGGCCTATGGCTACACCTTC	CASSKDRAYGYTF
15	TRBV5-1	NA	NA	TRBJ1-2	TGCGCCAGCAGCTTGGCCTCGCTTCTAAACTATGGCTACACCTTC	CASSLASLLNYGYTF
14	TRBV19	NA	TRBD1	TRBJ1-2	TGTGCCAGTAGTCCCCGGGACAGAATCTATGGCTACACCTTC	CASSPRDRIYGYTF
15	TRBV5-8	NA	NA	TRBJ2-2	TGTGCCAGCAGCTTGGGTCGGGTGAACACCGGGGAGCTGTTTTTT	CASSLGRVNTGELFF
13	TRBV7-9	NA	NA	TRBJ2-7	TGTGCCAGCAGCTTAGCGGGGCCCTACGAGCAGTACTTC	CASSLAGPYEQYF
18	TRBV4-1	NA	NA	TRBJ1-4	TGCGCCAGCAGCCAAGGCTGGGCCCGTACCAAAGGGGGTGAAAAACTGTTTTTT	CASSQGWARTKGGEKLFF
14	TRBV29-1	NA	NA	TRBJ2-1	TGCAGCGTCAGTGTAGGGTCGTCCTACAATGAGCAGTTCTTC	CSVSVGSSYNEQFF
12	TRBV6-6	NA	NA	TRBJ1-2	TGTGCCAGCAGGAGGGGTAACTATGGCTACACCTTC	CASRRGNYGYTF
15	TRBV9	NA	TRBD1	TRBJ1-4	TGTGCCAGCAGCGGACAGGGGGCCGCAAATGAAAAACTGTTTTTT	CASSGQGAANEKLFF
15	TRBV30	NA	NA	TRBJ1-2	TGTGCCTGGAGGGAAGTCAGACAGTCTAACTATGGCTACACCTTC	CAWREVRQSNYGYTF
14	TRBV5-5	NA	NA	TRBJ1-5	TGTGCCAGCAGCTTGACCTTAGGGAATCAGCCCCAGCATTTT	CASSLTLGNQPQHF
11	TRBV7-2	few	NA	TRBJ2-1	TGTGCCAGCAGCCGGTCCAATGAGCAGTTCTTC	CASSRSNEQFF
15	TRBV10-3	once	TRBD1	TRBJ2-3	TGTGCCATCAGGACCGGGACAGCTAGCACAGATACGCAGTATTTT	CAIRTGTASTDTQYF
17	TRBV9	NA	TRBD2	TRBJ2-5	TGTGCCAGCAGCCTATTAGCAGTAGCGGGGGTCCAAGAGACCCAGTACTTC	CASSLLAVAGVQETQYF
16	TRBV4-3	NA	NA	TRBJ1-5	TGCGCCAGCAGCCAAGCTCTAACGGGGTCCAATCAGCCCCAGCATTTT	CASSQALTGSNQPQHF
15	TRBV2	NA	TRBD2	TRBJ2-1	TGTGCCAGCAGCGCCACGGGACTAGATAACGATGAGCAGTTCTTC	CASSATGLDNDEQFF
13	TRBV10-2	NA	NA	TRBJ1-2	TGCGCCAGCAGTGAGCGGAAGGAGGGAGGCTACACCTTC	CASSERKEGGYTF
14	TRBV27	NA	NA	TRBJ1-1	TGTGCCAGCAGCGCGACAGGAAAGAACACTGAAGCTTTCTTT	CASSATGKNTEAFF
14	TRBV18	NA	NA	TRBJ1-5	TGTGCCAGCTCACCAGAACAGGGTAGTCAGCCCCAGCATTTT	CASSPEQGSQPQHF
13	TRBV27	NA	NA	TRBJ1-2	TGTGCCAGCAGTTTGAGAAGGGAGAATGGCTACACCTTC	CASSLRRENGYTF
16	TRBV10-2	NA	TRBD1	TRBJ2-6	TGCGCCAGCAGTGGGGACAGAAGCTCTGGGGCCAACGTCCTGACTTTC	CASSGDRSSGANVLTF
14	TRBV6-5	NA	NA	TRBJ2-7	TGTGCCAGCAAGTTTGGGCCGGTCGGCTACGAGCAGTACTTC	CASKFGPVGYEQYF
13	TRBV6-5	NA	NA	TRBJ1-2	TGTGCCAGCAGCACTTACCTGAATGATGGCTACACCTTC	CASSTYLNDGYTF
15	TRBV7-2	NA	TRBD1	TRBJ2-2	TGTGCCAGCAGCTCCGGACAGGGCTTCGCCGGGGAGCTGTTTTTT	CASSSGQGFAGELFF
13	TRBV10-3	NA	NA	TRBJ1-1	TGTGCCATCAGTGCTGCGACAGGAACTGAAGCTTTCTTT	CAISAATGTEAFF
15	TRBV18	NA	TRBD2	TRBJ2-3	TGTGCCAGCTCACCCGGACTAGCGGGGTCAGATACGCAGTATTTT	CASSPGLAGSDTQYF
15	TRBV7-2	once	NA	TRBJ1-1	TGTGCCAGCAGCCCCCTCTGGGTGGGCCACACTGAAGCTTTCTTT	CASSPLWVGHTEAFF
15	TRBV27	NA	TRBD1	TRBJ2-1	TGTGCCAGCAGCTCCGGACAGGGCTCCTACAATGAGCAGTTCTTC	CASSSGQGSYNEQFF
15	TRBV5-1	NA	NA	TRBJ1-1	TGTGCCAGCAGCTTGGTAGGACAAGTGAACACTGAAGCTTTCTTT	CASSLVGQVNTEAFF
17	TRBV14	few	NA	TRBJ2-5	TGTGCCAGCAGCCGAATGGGAGCAGGGGAGTTCGCAGAGACCCAGTACTTC	CASSRMGAGEFAETQYF
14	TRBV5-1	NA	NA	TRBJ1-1	TGCGCCAGCAGCCCGGACAGCGCGAACACTGAAGCTTTCTTT	CASSPDSANTEAFF
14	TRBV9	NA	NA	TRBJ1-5	TGTGCCAGCAGCGGGGGGCTGGGCAATCAGCCCCAGCATTTT	CASSGGLGNQPQHF
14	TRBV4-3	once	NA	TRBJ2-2	TGCGCCAGCAGCCAATCCGCGCGAGGCGGGGAGCTGTTTTTT	CASSQSARGGELFF
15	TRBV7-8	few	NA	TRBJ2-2	TGTGCCAGCAGCCCGCCTCTGAGGCCTCCGAGGGAGCTGTTTTTT	CASSPPLRPPRELFF
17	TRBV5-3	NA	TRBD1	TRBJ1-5	TGTGCCAGAAGCTTGGGGGCCCGGGACAGCCGAAATCAGCCCCAGCATTTT	CARSLGARDSRNQPQHF
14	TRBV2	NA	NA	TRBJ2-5	TGTGCCAGCAGGGTGTCGAGGGCTGGGGAGACCCAGTACTTC	CASRVSRAGETQYF
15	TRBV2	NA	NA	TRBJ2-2	TGTGCCAGCAGTGATATCGGGAGGAACACCGGGGAGCTGTTTTTT	CASSDIGRNTGELFF
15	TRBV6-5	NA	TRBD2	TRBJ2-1	TGTGCCAGCAATCCGGGAGGGAGAATTTACAATGAGCAGTTCTTC	CASNPGGRIYNEQFF